This T cell receptor (beta chain) was identified during a study of shared clonotypes between healthy human individuals. Study-level information: A donor's plate count was three for CD4 naive and three for CD4 memory; CD8 naive had two and CD8 memory one. Notes on the study in general: Naive subsets usually exceeded memory subsets in estimated richness.

A word on this clone: What it binds is unknown.

Naive CD8 cells were CD45RO-negative, positively selected for CCR7, excluding terminally differentiated effector memory CD45RA+ cells. Those who donated, Caucasian adults without exception, all lived in Nashville, Tennessee. The DNA input per sorted-subset replicate PCR was roughly 180 ng, corresponding to 28,000 or so T cell genomes. Here immunoSEQ multiplex PCR was the method, and the copy in TCRdb shows in-frame clones only, minus some. The table lists approximately 720,000 clones, 90% to 95% of them singletons. Trimming left V 1 base short and J 5 bases short, with 7 bases between. The CDR3 is 13 amino acids. Germline V lookup: CDR1 MGHDK, CDR2 SYGVNS.

The gene calls are TRBV25-1 and TRBJ2-3; D is uncertain. The specimen was naive CD8+ T cells sorted from blood. The TCR sequence derives from a young man in good health. CDR3 region: CASSEFLRDTQYF. The CDR3 DNA reads TGTGCCAGCAGTGAATTCTTAAGAGATACGCAGTATTTT. Full variable domain (outside the CDR3, taken from reference TRBV25-1 and TRBJ2-3): EADIYQTPRYLVIGTGKKITLECSQTMGHDKMYWYQQDPGMELHLIHYSYGVNSTEKGDLSSESTVSRIRTEHFPLTLESARPSHTSQYLCASSEFLRDTQYFGPGTRLTVL.